This TCR beta chain was identified during a study of sequential checkpoint blockade in melanoma. Treatment reported: randomized to nivolumab then ipilimumab (arm A) or the reverse (arm B). Here immunoSEQ multiplex PCR was the method, and the copy in TCRdb shows in-frame clones only, minus some. The repertoire consists of 15,000 to 20,000 clones, with around two thirds occurring once and the leading ten covering 12%. The germline V gene encodes CDR1 SEHNR and CDR2 FQNEAQ (reference sequence). Trimming cost V 1 base and J 3 bases, with 7 bases left between them. The CDR3 sequence is 13 residues long. This clone turned up a few times. At the DNA level, this CDR3 is encoded by other sequences in the same sample as well.

The clonotype originates from a human donor with melanoma. Sequences were derived from CD8+ T cells sorted from blood (inferred from file names), sampled from a patient given nivolumab and ipilimumab in sequence. The J gene is TRBJ2-7, the V gene TRBV7-9; TRBD1 is a possible D gene (5 bases). The CDR3 reads CASSLGGGYEQYF. In DNA form, the CDR3 reads TGTGCCAGCAGCTTAGGGGGCGGCTACGAGCAGTACTTC.